The present T cell receptor (beta chain) was sequenced within a study of T cell repertoires in cytomegalovirus infection. Study-level background: HLA-C-restricted CMV epitopes, recently identified, and well-studied HLA-B-restricted ones were used by the study. TCR beta signatures that were public indicated CMV infection and matching HLA type. Findings and limits, study-wide: The ex vivo response was dominated by HLA-C-restricted CMV-specific TCR beta clonotypes. CMV carriers with the relevant HLA were identified by cumulative public TCR beta family frequency.

This clonotype was seen more than once but under ten times. No antigen is known for it. One entry per CDR3 protein results from TCRdb running MiXCR on the reads. Seen here are around 39,000 distinct CDR3 sequences, just over 50% observed once, and the top ten hold approximately 92%. Trimming took off 2 bases at V and 2 bases at J, with 9 bases between the two ends. Germline CDR1 reads SGHVS; CDR2 reads FQNEAQ. The CDR3 extends over 14 amino acids. Sequenced material: CD8+ T cells from cultured PBMCs, taken from culture after CMV antigen stimulation. The rearrangement uses TRBV7-8 and TRBJ1-2; no definite D call. The TCR sequence derives from a human donor in good health (CMV status not recorded). Some clones in this sample may be carry-over from other donors' samples. CDR3 loop: CASSLISANYGYTF. CDR3 coding DNA: TGTGCCAGCAGCTTAATATCGGCAAACTATGGCTACACCTTC.